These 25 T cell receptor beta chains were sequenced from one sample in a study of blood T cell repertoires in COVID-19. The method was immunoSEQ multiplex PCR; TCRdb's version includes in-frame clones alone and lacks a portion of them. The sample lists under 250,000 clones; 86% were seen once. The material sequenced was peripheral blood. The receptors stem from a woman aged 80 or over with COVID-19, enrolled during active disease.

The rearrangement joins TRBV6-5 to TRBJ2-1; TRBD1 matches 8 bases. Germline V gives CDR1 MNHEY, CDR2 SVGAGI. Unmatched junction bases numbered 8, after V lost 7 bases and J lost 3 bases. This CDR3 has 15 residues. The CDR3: CASTPRDRSYNEQFF. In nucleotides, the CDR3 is TGTGCCAGCACCCCCCGGGACAGGAGCTACAATGAGCAGTTCTTC.

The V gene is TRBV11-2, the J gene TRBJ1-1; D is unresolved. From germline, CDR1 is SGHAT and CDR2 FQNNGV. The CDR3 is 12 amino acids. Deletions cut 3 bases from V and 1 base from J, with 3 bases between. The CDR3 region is CASSFGNTEAFF. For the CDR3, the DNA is TGTGCCAGCAGCTTCGGGAACACTGAAGCTTTCTTT.

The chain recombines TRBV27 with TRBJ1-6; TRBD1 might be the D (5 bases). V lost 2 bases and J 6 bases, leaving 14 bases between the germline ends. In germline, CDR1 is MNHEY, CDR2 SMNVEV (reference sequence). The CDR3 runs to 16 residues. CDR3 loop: CASSLDPGLSNSPLHF. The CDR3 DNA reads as TGTGCCAGCAGTTTAGATCCAGGGTTGAGTAATTCACCCCTCCACTTT.

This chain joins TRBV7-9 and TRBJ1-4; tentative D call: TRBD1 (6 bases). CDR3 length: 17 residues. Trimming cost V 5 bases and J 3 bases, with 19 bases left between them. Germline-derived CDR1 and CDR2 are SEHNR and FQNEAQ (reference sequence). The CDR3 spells CASSLVRGARSNEKLFF. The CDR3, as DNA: TGTGCCAGCAGCCTTGTGCGGGGGGCGCGATCTAATGAAAAACTGTTTTTT.

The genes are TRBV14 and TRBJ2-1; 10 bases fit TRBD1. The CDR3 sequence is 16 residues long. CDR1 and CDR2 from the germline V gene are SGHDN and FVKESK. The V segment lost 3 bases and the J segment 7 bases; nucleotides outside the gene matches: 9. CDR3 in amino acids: CASSQAPGQGWNEQFF. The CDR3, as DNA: TGTGCCAGCAGCCAGGCCCCGGGACAGGGGTGGAATGAGCAGTTCTTC.

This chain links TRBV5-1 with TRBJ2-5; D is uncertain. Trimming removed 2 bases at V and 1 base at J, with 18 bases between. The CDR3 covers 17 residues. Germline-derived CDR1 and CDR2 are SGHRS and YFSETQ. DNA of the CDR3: TGCGCCAGCAGCTTAAGCCCCGAATTGATAGCCCAAGAGACCCAGTACTTC. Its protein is CASSLSPELIAQETQYF.

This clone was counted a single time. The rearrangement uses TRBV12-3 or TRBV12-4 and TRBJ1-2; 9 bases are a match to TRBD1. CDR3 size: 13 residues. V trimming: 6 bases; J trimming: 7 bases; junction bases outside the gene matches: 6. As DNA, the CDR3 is TGTGCCAGCAGCGTGGGACAGGGACTTGGCTACACCTTC. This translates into CASSVGQGLGYTF.

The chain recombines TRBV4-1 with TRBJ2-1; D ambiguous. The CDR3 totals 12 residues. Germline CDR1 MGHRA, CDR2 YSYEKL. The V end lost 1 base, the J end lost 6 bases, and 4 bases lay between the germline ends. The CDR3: CASSQGPNEQFF. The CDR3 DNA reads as TGCGCCAGCAGCCAAGGGCCCAATGAGCAGTTCTTC.

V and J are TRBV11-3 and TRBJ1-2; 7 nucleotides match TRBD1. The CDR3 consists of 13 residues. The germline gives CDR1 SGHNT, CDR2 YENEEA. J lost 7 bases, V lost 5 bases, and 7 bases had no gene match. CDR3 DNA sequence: TGTGCCAGCAGCAATCGACAGGGAGGTGGCTACACCTTC. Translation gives CASSNRQGGGYTF.

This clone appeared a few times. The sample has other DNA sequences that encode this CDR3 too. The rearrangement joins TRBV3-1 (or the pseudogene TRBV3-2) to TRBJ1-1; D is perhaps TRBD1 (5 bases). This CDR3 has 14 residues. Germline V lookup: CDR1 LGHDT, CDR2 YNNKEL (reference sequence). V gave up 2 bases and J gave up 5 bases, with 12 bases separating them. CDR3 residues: CASSQPGPGTEAFF. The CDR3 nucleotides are TGTGCCAGCAGCCAACCGGGCCCAGGGACTGAAGCTTTCTTT.

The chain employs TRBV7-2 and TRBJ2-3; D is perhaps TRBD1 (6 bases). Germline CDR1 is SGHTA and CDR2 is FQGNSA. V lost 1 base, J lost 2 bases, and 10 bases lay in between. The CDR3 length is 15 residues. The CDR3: CASSLGGLTTDTQYF. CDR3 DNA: TGTGCCAGCAGCTTAGGGGGGCTCACCACAGATACGCAGTATTTT.

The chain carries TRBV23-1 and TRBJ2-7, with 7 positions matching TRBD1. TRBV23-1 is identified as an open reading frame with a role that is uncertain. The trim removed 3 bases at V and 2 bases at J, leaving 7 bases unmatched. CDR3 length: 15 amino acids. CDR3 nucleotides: TGCGCCAGCAGTCATTTACAGGGGACACCCTACGAGCAGTACGTC. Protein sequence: CASSHLQGTPYEQYV.

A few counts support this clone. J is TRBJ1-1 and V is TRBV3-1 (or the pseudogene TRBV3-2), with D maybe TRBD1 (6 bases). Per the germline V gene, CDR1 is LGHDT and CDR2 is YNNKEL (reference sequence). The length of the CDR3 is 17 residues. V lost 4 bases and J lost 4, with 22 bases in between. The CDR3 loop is CASSPAGWSLRGTEAFF. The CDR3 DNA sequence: TGTGCCAGCAGCCCTGCTGGCTGGTCCCTCAGGGGCACTGAAGCTTTCTTT.

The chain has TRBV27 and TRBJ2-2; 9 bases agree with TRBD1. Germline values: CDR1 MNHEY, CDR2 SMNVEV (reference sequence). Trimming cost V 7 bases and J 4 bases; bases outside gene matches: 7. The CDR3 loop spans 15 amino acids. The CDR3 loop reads CASTPGTGPTGELFF. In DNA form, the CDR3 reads TGTGCCAGCACCCCGGGGACAGGGCCCACCGGGGAGCTGTTTTTT.

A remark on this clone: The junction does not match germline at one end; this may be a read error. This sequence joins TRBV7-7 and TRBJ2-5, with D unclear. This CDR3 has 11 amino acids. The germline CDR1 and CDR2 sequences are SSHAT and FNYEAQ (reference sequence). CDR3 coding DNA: TGTGCTAGCAACCCGAGGTGGGCCCAGTACTTC. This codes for CASNPRWAQYF.

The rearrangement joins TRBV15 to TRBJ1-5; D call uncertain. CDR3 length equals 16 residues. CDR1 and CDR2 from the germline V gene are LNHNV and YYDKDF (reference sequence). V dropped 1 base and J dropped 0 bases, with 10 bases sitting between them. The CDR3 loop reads CATSRVVSYSNQPQHF. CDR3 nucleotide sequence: TGTGCCACCAGCAGAGTTGTGAGTTATAGCAATCAGCCCCAGCATTTT.

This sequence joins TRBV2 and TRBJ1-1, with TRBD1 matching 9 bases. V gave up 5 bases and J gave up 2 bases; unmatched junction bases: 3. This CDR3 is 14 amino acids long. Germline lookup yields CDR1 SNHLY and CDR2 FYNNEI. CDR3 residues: CASSRQGGNTEAFF. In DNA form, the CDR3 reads TGTGCCAGCAGTCGACAGGGGGGAAACACTGAAGCTTTCTTT.

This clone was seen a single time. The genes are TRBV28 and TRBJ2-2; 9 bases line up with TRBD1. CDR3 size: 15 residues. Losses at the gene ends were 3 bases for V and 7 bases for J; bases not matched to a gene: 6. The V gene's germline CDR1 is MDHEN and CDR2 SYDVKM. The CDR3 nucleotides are TGTGCCAGCAGTTTGGGGACAGGGCAAGGCGGGGAGCTGTTTTTT. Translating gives CASSLGTGQGGELFF.

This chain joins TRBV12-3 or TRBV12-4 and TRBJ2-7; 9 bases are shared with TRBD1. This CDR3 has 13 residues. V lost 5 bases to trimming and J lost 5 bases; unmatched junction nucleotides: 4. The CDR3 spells CASSQDRGDEQYV. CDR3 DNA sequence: TGTGCCAGCAGTCAGGACAGGGGCGACGAGCAGTACGTC.

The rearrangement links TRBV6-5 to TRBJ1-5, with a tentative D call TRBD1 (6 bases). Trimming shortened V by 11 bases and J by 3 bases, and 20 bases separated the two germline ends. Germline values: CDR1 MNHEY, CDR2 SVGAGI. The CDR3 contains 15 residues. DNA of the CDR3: TGTGCCTCCAGAGTACGGGACAACACCAATCAGCCCCAGCATTTT. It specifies CASRVRDNTNQPQHF.

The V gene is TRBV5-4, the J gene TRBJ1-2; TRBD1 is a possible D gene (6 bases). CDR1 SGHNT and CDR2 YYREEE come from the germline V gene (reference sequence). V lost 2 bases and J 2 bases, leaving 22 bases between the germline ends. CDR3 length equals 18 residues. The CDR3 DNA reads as TGTGCCAGCAGCTTACGCCACGGGACACCCTACCTGAACTATGGCTACACCTTC. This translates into CASSLRHGTPYLNYGYTF. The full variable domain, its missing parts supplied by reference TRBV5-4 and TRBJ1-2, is ETGVTQSPTHLIKTRGQQVTLRCSSQSGHNTVSWYQQALGQGPQFIFQYYREEENGRGNFPPRFSGLQFPNYSSELNVNALELDDSALYLCASSLRHGTPYLNYGYTFGSGTRLTVV.

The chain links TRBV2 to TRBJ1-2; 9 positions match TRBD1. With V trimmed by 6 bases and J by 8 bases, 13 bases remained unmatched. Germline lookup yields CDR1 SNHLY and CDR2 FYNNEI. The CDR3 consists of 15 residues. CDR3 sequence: CASSPQGAGGRGYTF. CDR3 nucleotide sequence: TGTGCCAGCAGCCCACAGGGGGCGGGCGGTAGGGGCTACACCTTC.

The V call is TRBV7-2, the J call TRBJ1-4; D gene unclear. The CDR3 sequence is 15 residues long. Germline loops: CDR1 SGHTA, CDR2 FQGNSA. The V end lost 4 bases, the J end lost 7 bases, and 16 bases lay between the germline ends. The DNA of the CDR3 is TGTGCCAGCAGCTCCCAGACCCCACGGGGTGAAAAACTGTTTTTT. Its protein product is CASSSQTPRGEKLFF.

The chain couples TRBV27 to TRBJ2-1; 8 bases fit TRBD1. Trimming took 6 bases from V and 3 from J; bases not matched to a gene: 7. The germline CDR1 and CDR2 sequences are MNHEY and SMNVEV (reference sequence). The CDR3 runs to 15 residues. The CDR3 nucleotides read TGTGCCAGCAGGCCTCCAGGGGGCCTCTACAATGAGCAGTTCTTC. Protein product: CASRPPGGLYNEQFF.

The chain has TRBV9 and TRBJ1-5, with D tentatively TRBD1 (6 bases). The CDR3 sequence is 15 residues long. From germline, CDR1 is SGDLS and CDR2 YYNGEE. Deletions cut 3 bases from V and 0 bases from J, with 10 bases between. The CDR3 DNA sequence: TGTGCCAGCAGCGCACAGGGTTATAGCAATCAGCCCCAGCATTTT. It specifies CASSAQGYSNQPQHF. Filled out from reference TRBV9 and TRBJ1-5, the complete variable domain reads DSGVTQTPKHLITATGQRVTLRCSPRSGDLSVYWYQQSLDQGLQFLIQYYNGEERAKGNILERFSAQQFPDLHSELNLSSLELGDSALYFCASSAQGYSNQPQHFGDGTRLSIL.